These T cell receptor beta chains were read from a single sample in a study of blood T cell repertoires in COVID-19. Only in-frame clones appear in the TCRdb table, and some are missing; sequencing was by immunoSEQ multiplex PCR. Of over 200,000 clones listed, over 75% are singletons. Sequenced input: peripheral blood. Source of these receptors: an older man with acute or convalescent COVID-19. CDR3s include the opening cysteine and the closing phenylalanine or tryptophan. D genes are given only for firm matches. Size values are once, few and many counts, or a class for expanded clones, and some rows have none.

clone size | J gene | V gene | D gene | CDR3 DNA | CDR3 protein
NA | TRBJ2-7 | TRBV11-3 | TRBD1 | TGTGCCAGCACGCTTCGTGACAGGGCGACCTACGAGCAGTACTTC | CASTLRDRATYEQYF
NA | TRBJ2-1 | TRBV6-2/TRBV6-3 | NA | TGTGCCAGCAGCCCTTACGGGAACAGGGTCTACAATGAGCAGTTCTTC | CASSPYGNRVYNEQFF
NA | TRBJ2-1 | TRBV7-3 | NA | TGTGCCAGCAGCTTAAACGAGGCCCTCTCCTACAATGAGCAGTTCTTC | CASSLNEALSYNEQFF
NA | TRBJ2-1 | TRBV3-1/TRBV3-2 | TRBD2 | TGTGCCAGCAGCCTCCCGGGGGCTAGCGGGGATCACAATGAGCAGTTCTTC | CASSLPGASGDHNEQFF
NA | TRBJ2-3 | TRBV11-2 | NA | TGTGCCAGCAGCTTAGATGGACTAAACACAGATACGCAGTATTTT | CASSLDGLNTDTQYF
NA | TRBJ2-5 | TRBV7-2 | NA | TGTGCCAGCAGCTTAAGTAACGGGGAGACCCAGTACTTC | CASSLSNGETQYF
NA | TRBJ1-6 | TRBV19 | NA | TGTGCCAGTACCCCCTTCATAGGGGATTCACCCCTCCACTTT | CASTPFIGDSPLHF
NA | TRBJ2-4 | TRBV18 | NA | TGTGCCAGCTCACCCCCCGGGAACCCGTTTGAGTACTTC | CASSPPGNPFEYF
NA | TRBJ2-2 | TRBV27 | NA | TGTGCCAGCAGCCCGACTAGTTTCACCGGGGAGCTGTTTTTT | CASSPTSFTGELFF
NA | TRBJ2-3 | TRBV27 | NA | TGTGCCAGTTCTAGCGTGGGTCCAGATACGCAGTATTTT | CASSSVGPDTQYF
NA | TRBJ2-7 | TRBV5-1 | NA | TGCGCCAGCAGCCGTGACTTTCCCTACGAGCAGTACTTC | CASSRDFPYEQYF
NA | TRBJ2-3 | TRBV7-2 | TRBD2 | TGTGCCAGCAGCTCAACCCGACTAGCGGCAGATACGCAGTATTTT | CASSSTRLAADTQYF
NA | TRBJ2-3 | TRBV5-1 | TRBD1 | TGCGCCAGCAGCCTGACAGGGGGGATCACAGATACGCAGTATTTT | CASSLTGGITDTQYF
NA | TRBJ2-7 | TRBV2 | TRBD2 | TGTGCCAGCAGAGGGACTAGCACCACCTACGAGCAGTACTTC | CASRGTSTTYEQYF
many | TRBJ1-2 | TRBV7-9 | NA | TGTGCCAGCAGCTCCATTGGGGAGGGCTCCGGTGGCTACACCTTC | CASSSIGEGSGGYTF
NA | TRBJ2-1 | TRBV19 | TRBD1 | TGTGCCAGTAGTTCGTACAGGGGCGAAAACAATGAGCAGTTCTTC | CASSSYRGENNEQFF
NA | TRBJ1-1 | TRBV11-2 | TRBD1 | TGTGCCAGCAGCCCGCCGTGGGGACAGAGGAACACTGAAGCTTTCTTT | CASSPPWGQRNTEAFF
NA | TRBJ2-2 | TRBV10-2 | NA | TGCGCCAGCAGCTATAACACCGGGGAGCTGTTTTTT | CASSYNTGELFF
NA | TRBJ2-1 | TRBV5-1 | TRBD1 | TGCGCCAGCAGCAGGGACAGAGGATTATACAATGAGCAGTTCTTC | CASSRDRGLYNEQFF
NA | TRBJ2-7 | TRBV30 | TRBD1 | TGTGCCTGGAGTCCTGACAGGGGGGCCTACGAGCAGTACTTC | CAWSPDRGAYEQYF
NA | TRBJ2-1 | TRBV7-9 | NA | TGTGCCAGCAGCTTCCCTGGTCAACTTGAGCAGTTCTTC | CASSFPGQLEQFF
NA | TRBJ2-1 | TRBV29-1 | TRBD2 | TGCAGCCTTCTACGGGAGGGAAACAATGAGCAGTTCTTC | CSLLREGNNEQFF
NA | TRBJ2-2 | TRBV7-6 | NA | TGTGCCAGCAGCCCAAGACAGGGAGGGAACACCGGGGAGCTGTTTTTT | CASSPRQGGNTGELFF
NA | TRBJ2-5 | TRBV25-1 | TRBD1 | TGTGCCAGCAGTGAGGGACAGAGAACCTCGGGGACCCAGTACTTC | CASSEGQRTSGTQYF
NA | TRBJ2-5 | TRBV12-3/TRBV12-4 | NA | TGTGCCAGCAGTCCCTTGGGGGGAGAGACCCAGTACTTC | CASSPLGGETQYF
NA | TRBJ2-5 | TRBV7-2 | NA | TGTGCCAGCAGCTTACTCCGTGGCCGTACCAGGGAGACCCAGTACTTC | CASSLLRGRTRETQYF
NA | TRBJ2-5 | TRBV5-1 | NA | TGCGCCAGCAGCGCGGGACAGTACCAAGAGACCCAGTACTTC | CASSAGQYQETQYF
few | TRBJ2-5 | TRBV9 | TRBD2 | TGTGCCAGCAGCCCCGGACTAGCGGGAGGGCTTTGGCTGTGGCAAGAGACCCAGTACTTC | CASSPGLAGGLWLWQETQYF